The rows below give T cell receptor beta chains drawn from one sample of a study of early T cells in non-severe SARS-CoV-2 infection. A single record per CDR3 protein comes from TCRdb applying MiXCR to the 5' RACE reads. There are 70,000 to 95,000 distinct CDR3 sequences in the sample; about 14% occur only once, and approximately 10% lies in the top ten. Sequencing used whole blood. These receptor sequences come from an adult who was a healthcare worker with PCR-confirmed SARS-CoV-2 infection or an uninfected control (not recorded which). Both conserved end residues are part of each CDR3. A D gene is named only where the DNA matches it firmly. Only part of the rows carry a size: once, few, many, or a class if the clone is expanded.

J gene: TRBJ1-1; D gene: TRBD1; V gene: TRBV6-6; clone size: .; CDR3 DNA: TGTGCCAGCAGTTACTCGATGGTTTTGGGACAGCCTTCAACTGAAGCTTTCTTT; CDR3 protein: CASSYSMVLGQPSTEAFF
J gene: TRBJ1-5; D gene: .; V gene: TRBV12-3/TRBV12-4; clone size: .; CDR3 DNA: TGTGCCAGCAGCGAACAGGGCTCTAGGCAGCCCCAGCATTTT; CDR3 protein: CASSEQGSRQPQHF
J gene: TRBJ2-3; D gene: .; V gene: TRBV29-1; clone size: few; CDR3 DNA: TGCAGCGCCCGGGACCCGGCATGGGATACGCAGTATTTT; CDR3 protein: CSARDPAWDTQYF
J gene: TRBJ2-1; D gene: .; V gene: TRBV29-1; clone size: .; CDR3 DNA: TGCAGCGTTGACCAAAAATACAATGAGCAGTTCTTC; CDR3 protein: CSVDQKYNEQFF
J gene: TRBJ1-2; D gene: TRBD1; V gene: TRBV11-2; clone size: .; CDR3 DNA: TGTGCCAGCAGCTTACGTCGACAGGGGGAACATGGCTACACCTTC; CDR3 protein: CASSLRRQGEHGYTF
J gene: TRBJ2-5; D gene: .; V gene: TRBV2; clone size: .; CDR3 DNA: TGTGCCAGCAGTGAAATTCGAGGTTCCCAAGAGACCCAGTACTTC; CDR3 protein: CASSEIRGSQETQYF
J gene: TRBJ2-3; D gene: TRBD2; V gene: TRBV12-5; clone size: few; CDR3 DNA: TGTGCTAGTGGAAGGGAGGGACTGGATACGCAGTATTTT; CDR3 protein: CASGREGLDTQYF
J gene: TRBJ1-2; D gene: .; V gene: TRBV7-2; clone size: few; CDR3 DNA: TGTGCCAGCAGCCCGACCTTATCCCTTAACTATGGCTACACCTTC; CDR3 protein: CASSPTLSLNYGYTF
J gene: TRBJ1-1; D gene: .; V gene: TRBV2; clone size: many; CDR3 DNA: TGTGCCAGCCTTCGGGATCATGGCGCTGAAGCTTTCTTT; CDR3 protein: CASLRDHGAEAFF
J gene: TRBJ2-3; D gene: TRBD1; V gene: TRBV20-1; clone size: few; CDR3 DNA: TGCAGTGCCAGTCCCGGGACAGGCCCAATAAATACGCAGTATTTT; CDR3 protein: CSASPGTGPINTQYF
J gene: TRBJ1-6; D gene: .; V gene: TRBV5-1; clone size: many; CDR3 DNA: TGCGCCAGCAGCTTGGGAAATTCACCCCTCCACTTT; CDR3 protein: CASSLGNSPLHF
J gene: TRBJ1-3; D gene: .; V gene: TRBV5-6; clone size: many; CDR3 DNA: TGTGCCAGCAGCTTGGACTGGACCCCCGGAAACACCATATATTTT; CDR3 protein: CASSLDWTPGNTIYF
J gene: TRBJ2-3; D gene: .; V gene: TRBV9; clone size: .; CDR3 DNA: TGTGCCAGCAGCCCCCCAGGACGTCCTTTGGGTACGCAGTATTTT; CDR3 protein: CASSPPGRPLGTQYF
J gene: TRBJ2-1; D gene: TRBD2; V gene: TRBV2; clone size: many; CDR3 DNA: TGTGCCAGCAGTGAACCGGGACTAGCGGGGAAGGATGAGCAGTTCTTC; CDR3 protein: CASSEPGLAGKDEQFF
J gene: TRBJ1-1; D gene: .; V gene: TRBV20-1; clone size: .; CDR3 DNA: TGCAGTGCCCCCTCAGGGAGTAAGAGGGAAGCTTTCTTT; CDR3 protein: CSAPSGSKREAFF
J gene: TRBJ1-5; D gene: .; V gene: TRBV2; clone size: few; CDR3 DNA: TGTGCCAGCAGTGAAGGTGGACAGAGTAATCAGCCCCAGCATTTT; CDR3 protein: CASSEGGQSNQPQHF
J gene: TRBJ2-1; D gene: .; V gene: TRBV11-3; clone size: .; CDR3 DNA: TGTGCCAGCAGCGCAGGGGGGGCCGGTCAAAATGAGCAGTTCTTC; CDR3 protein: CASSAGGAGQNEQFF
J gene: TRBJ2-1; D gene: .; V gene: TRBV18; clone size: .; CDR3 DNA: TGTGCCAGCTCACCACCGGGTATGGAGGGTAATGAGCAGTTCTTC; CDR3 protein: CASSPPGMEGNEQFF
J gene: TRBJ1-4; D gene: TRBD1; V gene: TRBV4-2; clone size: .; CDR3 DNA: TGTGCCAGCAGCCAACTCCCGGACAGGGGTGGAGAAAAACTGTTTTTT; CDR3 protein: CASSQLPDRGGEKLFF
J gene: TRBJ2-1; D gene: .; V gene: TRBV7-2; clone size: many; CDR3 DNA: TGTGCCAGCAGCTTATCTCAGGGCAATGAGCAGTTCTTC; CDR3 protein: CASSLSQGNEQFF
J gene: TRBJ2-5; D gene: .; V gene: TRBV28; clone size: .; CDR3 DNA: TGTGCCAGCAGCCCCGGGCCATCCAGAGAGACCCAGTACTTC; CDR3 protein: CASSPGPSRETQYF
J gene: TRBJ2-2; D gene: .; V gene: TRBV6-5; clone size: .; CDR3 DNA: TGTGCCAGCAGGCAACAGGGGAACACCGGGGAGCTGTTTTTT; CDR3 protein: CASRQQGNTGELFF
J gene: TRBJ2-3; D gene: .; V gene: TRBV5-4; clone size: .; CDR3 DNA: TGTGCCAGCAGAAACCAGCAAAGGACGTTTAACACAGATACGCAGTATTTT; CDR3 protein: CASRNQQRTFNTDTQYF
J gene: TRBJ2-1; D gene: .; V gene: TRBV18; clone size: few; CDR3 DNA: TGTGCCAGCTCACCGGTCGGGAATGAGCAGTTCTTC; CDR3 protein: CASSPVGNEQFF
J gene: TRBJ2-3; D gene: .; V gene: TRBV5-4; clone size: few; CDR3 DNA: TGTGCCAGCAGACGACTGTACACAGATACGCAGTATTTT; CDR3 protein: CASRRLYTDTQYF
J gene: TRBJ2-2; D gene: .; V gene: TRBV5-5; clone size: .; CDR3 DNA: TGTGCCAGCAGCTTGGACCCTTCCACCGGGGAGCTGTTTTTT; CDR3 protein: CASSLDPSTGELFF
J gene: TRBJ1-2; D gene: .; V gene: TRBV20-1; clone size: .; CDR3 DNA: TGCAGCACTCGAAGGGGAGCTTATGGCTACACCTTC; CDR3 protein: CSTRRGAYGYTF
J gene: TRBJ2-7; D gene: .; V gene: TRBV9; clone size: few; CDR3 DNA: TGTGCCAGCAGCGGACGGTACTCCTACGAGCAGTACTTC; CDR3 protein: CASSGRYSYEQYF
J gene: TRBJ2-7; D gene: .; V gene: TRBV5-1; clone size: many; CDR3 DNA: TGCGCCAGCAGCTTGGGGTCGACCTACGAGCAGTACTTC; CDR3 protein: CASSLGSTYEQYF
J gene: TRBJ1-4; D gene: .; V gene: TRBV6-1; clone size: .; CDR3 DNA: TGTGCCAGCAGTGAATTTGGCTTTCGCGAAAAACTGTTTTTT; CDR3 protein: CASSEFGFREKLFF
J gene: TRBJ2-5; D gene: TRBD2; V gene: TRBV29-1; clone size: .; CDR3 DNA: TGCAGCGTTGATTCCCCTAGCGGGGAGACCCAGTACTTC; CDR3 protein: CSVDSPSGETQYF
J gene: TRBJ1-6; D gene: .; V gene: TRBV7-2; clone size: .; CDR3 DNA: TGTGCCAGCAGCTTAGGAGGGGTACATTCACCCCTCCACTTT; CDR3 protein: CASSLGGVHSPLHF
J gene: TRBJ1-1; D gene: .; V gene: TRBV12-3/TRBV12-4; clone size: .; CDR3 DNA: TGTGCCAGCAGTCAACGCCACTGGACTGCGAACACTGAAGCTTTCTTT; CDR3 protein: CASSQRHWTANTEAFF
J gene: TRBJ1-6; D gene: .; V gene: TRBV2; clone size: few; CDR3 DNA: TGTGCCAGCAGGAGGACGGACAGCTCCTATAATTCACCCCTCCACTTT; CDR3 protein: CASRRTDSSYNSPLHF
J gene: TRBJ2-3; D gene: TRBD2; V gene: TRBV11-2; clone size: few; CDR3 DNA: TGTGCCAGCAGCCCCGGGACTAGCGGGGGGTACACAGATACGCAGTATTTT; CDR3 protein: CASSPGTSGGYTDTQYF
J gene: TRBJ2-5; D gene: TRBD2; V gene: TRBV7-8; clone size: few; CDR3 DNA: TGTGCCACATCTAGCGGGGGGGCGAAGACCCAGTACTTC; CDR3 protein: CATSSGGAKTQYF
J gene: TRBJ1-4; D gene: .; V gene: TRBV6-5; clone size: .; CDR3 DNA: TGTGCCAGCAGTTACTCGTCACCGGGGCCATCAACTAATGAAAAACTGTTTTTT; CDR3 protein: CASSYSSPGPSTNEKLFF
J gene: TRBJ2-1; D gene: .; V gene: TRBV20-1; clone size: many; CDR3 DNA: TGCAGTGCTAGAAGGCTAGCAGGGGACTTCGATGAGCAGTTCTTC; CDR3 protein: CSARRLAGDFDEQFF